This T cell receptor beta chain was found in a study of blood T cell repertoires in COVID-19 (dated by TCRdb to 2018 to 2021). Looking at the study overall: Samples covering the acute and convalescent phases of COVID-19 were provided by collaborators in the United States, Italy and Spain. Samples came from the ongoing ImmuneRACE study (first 160 participants) plus 1,254 subjects from 6 global collaborators. Subjects who had been exposed to COVID-19, were actively infected with it, or had recovered from it provided the deeply sampled blood TCRbeta repertoires that made up the dataset. Where HLA class I and class II types were available, the types were taken from metadata supplied by the sample provider, not from assay-based typing. The repertoires were released in a freely available public database intended as a resource for research on the immune response to SARS-CoV-2. Nearly every sample came with metadata listing a de-identified subject ID, COVID-19 status, age in years and sex. The material from the prospective study consisted of cDNA or gDNA derived from T cells, B-cell-depleted T cells, or PBMCs.

Note on this clone: There is no known antigen for this receptor. Base-call qualities are not available, and no considerably larger clone is one nucleotide away.

Beyond this particular receptor, the publication reports: How much clinical and demographic metadata was included differed by source and by participant, and the metadata was provided uncurated.

In Seattle, one collaborating source enrolled patients while the infection was active and tracked those patients longitudinally over the course of disease. The collaborating institutions used their own protocols to collect whole blood in K2EDTA tubes. For TCRbeta analysis, collaborators shipped samples in one of three forms: frozen whole blood, isolated PBMCs, or DNA extracted from either of those sample types. The V and J ends are trimmed by 4 bases and 7 bases, leaving 9 bases between them. There are 12 amino acids in the CDR3, from cysteine to phenylalanine inclusive. The CDR3 DNA has 36 bases and is translated from base 1. CDR1 and CDR2 were assigned from the germline V gene as SGDLS and YYNGEE. TCRbeta CDR3 regions were amplified from genomic DNA using the immunoSEQ Assay, a bias-controlled multiplex PCR. In the source study's methods: The number of nucleated cells in each sample was estimated from the amplification of reference gene primers within the assay. To quantify the absolute abundance of each unique TCRbeta CDR3 rearrangement, sequence reads were collapsed and filtered. For each sample, productive Simpson clonality was calculated by taking the square root of Simpson's diversity index across productive rearrangements. Sourced from immuneACCESS, this table was stored by TCRdb with only in-frame sequences that have V and J called. A share of the clones is absent; for the studies checked, an unresolved V gene accounts for under half, and the remainder has no known explanation. The V and J calls and the clone size are those of that table, but D and trimming were determined from the DNA. This sample gives about 150,000 clones in total; approximately 85% of them show up just once. 0.6% to 0.65% of the sample is taken by the ten largest.

This clonotype was sampled from a man aged 60-69 years with COVID-19, enrolled during active disease. In this chain, TRBV9 is recombined with TRBJ1-3; the D gene assignment is ambiguous. Sequencing was carried out using peripheral blood. The CDR3 has the sequence CASSPPANTIYF. The DNA sequence follows: TGTGCCAGCAGCCCTCCCGCGAACACCATATATTTT. The reference TRBV9 and TRBJ1-3 proteins fill in what lies around the CDR3, so the full variable domain reads DSGVTQTPKHLITATGQRVTLRCSPRSGDLSVYWYQQSLDQGLQFLIQYYNGEERAKGNILERFSAQQFPDLHSELNLSSLELGDSALYFCASSPPANTIYFGEGSWLTVV.